This TCR beta chain was identified in a study of blood T cell repertoires in COVID-19. Study summary: The United States, Italy and Spain supplied acute and convalescent COVID-19 samples.

Authors' processing steps: From reference gene primer amplification, estimates of nucleated cell counts were derived. Some clones are missing from TCRdb's copy, which holds only in-frame ones; the method was immunoSEQ multiplex PCR. That table is the source of V, J and clone size, and D and trimming were worked out from the DNA. The data contain 190,000 or so clones, approximately 86% of them singletons. A Seattle source enrolled patients during active infection and followed them longitudinally. The V end was cut by 0 bases, the J end by 4 bases, with 8 bases between. The CDR3 has 13 residues. The germline gives CDR1 SGHDT, CDR2 YYEEEE.

The sequence was collected from a man in his sixties with COVID-19, enrolled during active disease. Sequencing was carried out using peripheral blood. V gene TRBV5-6 combines with J gene TRBJ2-7; a weak D match, TRBD1 (6 bases). CDR3 sequence: CASSLVGGYEQYF. The CDR3 nucleotides read TGTGCCAGCAGCTTGGTAGGGGGATACGAGCAGTACTTC. Full variable domain (remainder filled in from reference TRBV5-6 and TRBJ2-7): DAGVTQSPTHLIKTRGQQVTLRCSPKSGHDTVSWYQQALGQGPQFIFQYYEEEERQRGNFPDRFSGHQFPNYSSELNVNALLLGDSALYLCASSLVGGYEQYFGPGTRLTVT.